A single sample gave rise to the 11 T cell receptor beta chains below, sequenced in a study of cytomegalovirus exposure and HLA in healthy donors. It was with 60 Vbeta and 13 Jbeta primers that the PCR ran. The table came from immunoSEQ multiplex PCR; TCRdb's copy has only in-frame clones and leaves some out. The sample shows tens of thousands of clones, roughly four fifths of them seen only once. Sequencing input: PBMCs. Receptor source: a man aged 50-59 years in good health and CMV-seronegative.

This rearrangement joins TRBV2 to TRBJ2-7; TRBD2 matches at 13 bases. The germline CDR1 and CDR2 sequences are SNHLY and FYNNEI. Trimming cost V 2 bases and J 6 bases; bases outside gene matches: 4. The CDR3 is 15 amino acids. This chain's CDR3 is CASSETTSGRSEQYF. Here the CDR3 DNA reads TGTGCCAGCAGTGAAACGACTAGCGGGAGGTCCGAGCAGTACTTC.

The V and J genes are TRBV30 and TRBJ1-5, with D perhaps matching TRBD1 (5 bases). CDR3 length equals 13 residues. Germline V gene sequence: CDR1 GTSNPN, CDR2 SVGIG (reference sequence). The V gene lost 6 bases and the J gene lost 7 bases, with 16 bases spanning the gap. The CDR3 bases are TGTGCCTGCTCAGCGGGGGTAGGCCAGCCCCAGCATTTT. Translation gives CACSAGVGQPQHF.

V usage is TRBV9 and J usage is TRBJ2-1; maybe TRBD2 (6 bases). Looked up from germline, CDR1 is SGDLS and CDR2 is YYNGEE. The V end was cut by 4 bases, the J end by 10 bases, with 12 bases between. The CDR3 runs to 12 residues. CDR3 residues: CASSPGVGEQFF. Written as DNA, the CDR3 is TGTGCCAGCAGCCCGGGGGTAGGGGAGCAGTTCTTC.

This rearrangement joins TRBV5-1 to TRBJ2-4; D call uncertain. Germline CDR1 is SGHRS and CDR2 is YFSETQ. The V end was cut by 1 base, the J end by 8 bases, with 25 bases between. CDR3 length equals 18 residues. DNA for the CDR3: TGCGCCAGCAGCTTGATTCCCCTAACGGCCATAGCTGTGGACATTCAGTACTTC. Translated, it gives CASSLIPLTAIAVDIQYF.

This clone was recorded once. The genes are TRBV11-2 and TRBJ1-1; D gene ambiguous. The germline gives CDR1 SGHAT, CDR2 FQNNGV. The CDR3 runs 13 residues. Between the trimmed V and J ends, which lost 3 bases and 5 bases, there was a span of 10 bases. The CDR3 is CASSLLEGTEAFF. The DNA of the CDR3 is TGTGCCAGCAGCTTGTTGGAGGGAACTGAAGCTTTCTTT.

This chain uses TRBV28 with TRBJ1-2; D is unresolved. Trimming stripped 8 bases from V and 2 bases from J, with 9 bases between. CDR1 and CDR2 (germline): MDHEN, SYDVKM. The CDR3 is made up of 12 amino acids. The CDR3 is CASARGNYGYTF. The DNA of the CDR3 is TGTGCCAGCGCCCGAGGGAACTATGGCTACACCTTC.

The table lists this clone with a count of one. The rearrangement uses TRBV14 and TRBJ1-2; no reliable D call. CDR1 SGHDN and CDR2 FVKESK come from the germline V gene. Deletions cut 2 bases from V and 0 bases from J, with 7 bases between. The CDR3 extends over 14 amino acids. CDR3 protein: CASSQYSTNYGYTF. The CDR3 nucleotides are TGTGCCAGCAGCCAATACAGTACTAACTATGGCTACACCTTC.

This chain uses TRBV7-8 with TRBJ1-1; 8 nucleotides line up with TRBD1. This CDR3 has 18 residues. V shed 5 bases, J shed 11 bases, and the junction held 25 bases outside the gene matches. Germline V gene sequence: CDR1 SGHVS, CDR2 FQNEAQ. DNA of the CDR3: TGTGCCAGCAGCCCTAAGGCAGGGGGCGTCGCGACAACCCCTCAGGCTTTCTTT. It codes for CASSPKAGGVATTPQAFF.

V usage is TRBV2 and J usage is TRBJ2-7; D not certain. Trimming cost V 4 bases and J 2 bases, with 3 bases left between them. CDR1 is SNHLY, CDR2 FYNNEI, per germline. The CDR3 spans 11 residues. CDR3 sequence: CASSVTYEQYF. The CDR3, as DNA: TGTGCCAGCAGTGTTACCTACGAGCAGTACTTC.

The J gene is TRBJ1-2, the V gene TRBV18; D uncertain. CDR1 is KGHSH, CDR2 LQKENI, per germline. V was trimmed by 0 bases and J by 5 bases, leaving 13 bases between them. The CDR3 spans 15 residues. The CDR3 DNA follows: TGTGCCAGCTCACCACCGTCAGGCCAAGGTTATGGCTACACCTTC. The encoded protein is CASSPPSGQGYGYTF.

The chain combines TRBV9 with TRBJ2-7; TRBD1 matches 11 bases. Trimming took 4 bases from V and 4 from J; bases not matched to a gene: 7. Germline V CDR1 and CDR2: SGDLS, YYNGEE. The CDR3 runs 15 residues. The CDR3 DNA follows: TGTGCCAGCAGCCTAGGACAGGGGGCGGTTTACGAGCAGTACTTC. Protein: CASSLGQGAVYEQYF.